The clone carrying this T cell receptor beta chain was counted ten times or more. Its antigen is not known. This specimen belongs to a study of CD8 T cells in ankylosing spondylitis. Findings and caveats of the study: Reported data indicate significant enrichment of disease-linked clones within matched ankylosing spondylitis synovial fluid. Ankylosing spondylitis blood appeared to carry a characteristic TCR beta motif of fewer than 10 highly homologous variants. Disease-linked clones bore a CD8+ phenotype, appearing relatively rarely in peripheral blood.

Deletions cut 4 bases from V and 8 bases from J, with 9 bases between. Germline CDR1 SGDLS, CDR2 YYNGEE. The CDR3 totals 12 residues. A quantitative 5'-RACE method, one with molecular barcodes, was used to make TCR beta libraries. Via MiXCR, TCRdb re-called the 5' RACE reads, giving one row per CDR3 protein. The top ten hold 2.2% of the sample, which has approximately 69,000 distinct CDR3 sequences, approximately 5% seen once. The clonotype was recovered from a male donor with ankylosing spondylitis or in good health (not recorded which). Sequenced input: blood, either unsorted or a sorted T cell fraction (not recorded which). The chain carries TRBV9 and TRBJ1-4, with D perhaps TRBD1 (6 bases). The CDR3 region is CASSLTGEKLFF. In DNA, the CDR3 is TGTGCCAGCAGCCTCACAGGGGAAAAACTGTTTTTT.